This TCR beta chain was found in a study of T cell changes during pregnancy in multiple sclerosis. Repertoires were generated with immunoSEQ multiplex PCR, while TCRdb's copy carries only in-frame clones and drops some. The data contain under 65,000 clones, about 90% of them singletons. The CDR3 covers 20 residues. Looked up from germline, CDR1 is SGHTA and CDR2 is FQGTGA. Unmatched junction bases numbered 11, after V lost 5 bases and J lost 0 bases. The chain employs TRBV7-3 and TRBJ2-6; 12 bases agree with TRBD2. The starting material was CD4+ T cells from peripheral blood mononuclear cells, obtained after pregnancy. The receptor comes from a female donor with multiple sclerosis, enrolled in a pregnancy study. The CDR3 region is CASSPRTSGEPSSGANVLTF. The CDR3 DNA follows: TGTGCCAGCAGCCCCCGGACTAGCGGGGAGCCCAGCTCTGGGGCCAACGTCCTGACTTTC.